A single sample is the source of the 30 T cell receptor beta chains below, sequenced in a study of PD-L1 blockade in urothelial cancer. The time point: pretreatment peripheral blood. The repertoire was sequenced with immunoSEQ multiplex PCR; TCRdb's copy has only in-frame clones and lacks some. Of over 100,000 clones listed, roughly 80% are singletons. The sample was PBMCs, taken around atezolizumab (anti-PD-L1) treatment. These receptors all stem from a man aged 45-60 years with urothelial cancer.

This chain joins TRBV14 and TRBJ2-1; D perhaps matches TRBD2 (6 bases). The V end lost 1 base, the J end lost 5 bases, and 12 bases lay between the germline ends. Germline V gene sequence: CDR1 SGHDN, CDR2 FVKESK. The CDR3 is 15 residues long. CDR3 amino acids: CASSQGLSGDNEQFF. CDR3 DNA: TGTGCCAGCAGCCAAGGTCTTAGCGGAGACAATGAGCAGTTCTTC.

This chain uses TRBV11-2 with TRBJ2-1; 8 bases are a match to TRBD1. J lost 9 bases, V lost 5 bases, and 15 bases had no gene match. Germline V gene sequence: CDR1 SGHAT, CDR2 FQNNGV. The length of the CDR3 is 16 residues. CDR3 DNA: TGTGCCAGCAGCAACAGGGGGAAAGTAATAGGGAGTGAGCAGTTCTTC. This translates into CASSNRGKVIGSEQFF.

This clone was detected ten times or more. CDR3 loop: CASSVPGQQETQYF. CDR3 DNA sequence: TGTGCCAGCAGCGTACCGGGACAACAAGAGACCCAGTACTTC. V is TRBV7-2 and J is TRBJ2-5; TRBD1 might be the D (6 bases). This CDR3 has 14 residues. V dropped 5 bases and J dropped 2 bases, with 12 bases sitting between them. Germline V gives CDR1 SGHTA, CDR2 FQGNSA.

The J gene is TRBJ2-7, the V gene TRBV21-1; the table's D call TRBD1 went unverified against the DNA. TRBV21-1 is marked as a pseudogene. The CDR3 contains 15 residues. DNA of the CDR3: TGTGCCAGCAGCAAAGCCGGACAGTCCTCCTACGAGCAGTACTTC. Residues: CASSKAGQSSYEQYF.

The chain employs TRBV28 and TRBJ1-1, with D uncertain. CDR1 is MDHEN and CDR2 is SYDVKM in the germline V gene. V dropped 2 bases and J dropped 11 bases, with 15 bases sitting between them. This CDR3 is 13 amino acids long. The CDR3 here is CASSLPSGPYAFF. In DNA form, the CDR3 reads TGTGCCAGCAGTTTACCCTCGGGTCCATACGCTTTCTTT.

The CDR3 protein is CASRIRAGGYEQYF. CDR3 nucleotides: TGTGCCAGCAGAATAAGGGCAGGGGGGTACGAGCAGTACTTC. The chain has TRBV2 and TRBJ2-7; perhaps TRBD1 as D (7 bases). The CDR3 is 14 amino acids. V was cut by 6 bases and J by 4 bases, with 16 bases left in between. CDR1 is SNHLY, CDR2 FYNNEI, per germline.

This chain connects TRBV7-3 to TRBJ2-4; D is possibly TRBD2 (5 bases). Trimming took 5 bases from V and 0 from J, leaving 14 bases between them. Per germline, CDR1 SGHTA and CDR2 FQGTGA. The CDR3 loop spans 16 amino acids. CDR3 nucleotides: TGTGCCAGCAGCCATTCGTTAGCGTCAGCCAAAAACATTCAGTACTTC. Translating gives CASSHSLASAKNIQYF. The full variable domain, completed using reference TRBV7-3 and TRBJ2-4, is GAGVSQTPSNKVTEKGKYVELRCDPISGHTALYWYRQSLGQGPEFLIYFQGTGAADDSGLPNDRFFAVRPEGSVSTLKIQRTERGDSAVYLCASSHSLASAKNIQYFGAGTRLSVL.

The gene calls are TRBV5-1 and TRBJ2-4; unclear D gene. Germline CDR1 reads SGHRS; CDR2 reads YFSETQ. CDR3 length: 13 amino acids. Trimming removed 0 bases from V and 5 bases from J, with 6 bases in between. CDR3 DNA: TGCGCCAGCAGCTTGGGCCGGGAAAACATTCAGTACTTC. Amino acid sequence: CASSLGRENIQYF.

This chain uses TRBV6-1 with TRBJ2-7, with D perhaps given as TRBD1 or TRBD2 (5 bases each). Trimming removed 10 bases at V and 5 bases at J, with 18 bases between. CDR1 is MNHNS and CDR2 is SASEGT in the germline V gene. The CDR3 contains 13 residues. CDR3 protein: CATRVEGFDEQYF. In nucleotides, the CDR3 is TGTGCCACCAGGGTAGAGGGATTCGACGAGCAGTACTTC.

This clone was seen only a few times. V and J are TRBV6-4 and TRBJ2-3, with TRBD2 matching 9 bases. This CDR3 is 16 amino acids long. Unmatched junction bases numbered 4, after V lost 0 bases and J lost 3 bases. Germline CDR1 reads MRHNA; CDR2 reads SNTAGT. This CDR3 reads CASSDSVSGSTDTQYF. The CDR3 DNA is TGTGCCAGCAGTGACTCCGTTAGCGGGAGTACAGATACGCAGTATTTT.

A few counts support this clone. The CDR3 region is CASSSGTGVETQYF. The CDR3 DNA sequence: TGTGCCAGCAGCTCCGGGACAGGGGTGGAGACCCAGTACTTC. The chain employs TRBV28 and TRBJ2-5; TRBD1 agrees at 10 bases. Trimming took 6 bases from V and 5 from J; bases not matched to a gene: 6. Germline-derived CDR1 and CDR2 are MDHEN and SYDVKM. This CDR3 spans 14 amino acids. The full variable domain, its missing parts supplied by reference TRBV28 and TRBJ2-5, is DVKVTQSSRYLVKRTGEKVFLECVQDMDHENMFWYRQDPGLGLRLIYFSYDVKMKEKGDIPEGYSVSREKKERFSLILESASTNQTSMYLCASSSGTGVETQYFGPGTRLLVL.

This chain links TRBV5-6 with TRBJ1-2, with TRBD1 matching 7 bases. This CDR3 has 14 amino acids. Germline trimming cut 5 bases from V and 2 bases from J; bases unmatched to any gene: 6. CDR1 is SGHDT and CDR2 is YYEEEE in the germline V gene. CDR3 DNA: TGTGCCAGCAGACTACAGGGGCCAAACTATGGCTACACCTTC. This sequence encodes CASRLQGPNYGYTF.

This clone was counted a few times. One end of the junction fails to match germline, which may point to a read error. The chain has TRBV7-7 and TRBJ2-4; 9 bases match TRBD1. The CDR3 has 16 amino acids. Germline-derived CDR1 and CDR2 are SSHAT and FNYEAQ (reference sequence). The CDR3, as DNA: TGTGCTAGCAGCTTAGCCGGGACAGGGGCCAAAAACATTCAGTACTTC. As protein: CASSLAGTGAKNIQYF.

The V and J genes are TRBV5-1 and TRBJ1-2, with 10 nucleotides matching TRBD1. In germline, CDR1 is SGHRS, CDR2 YFSETQ. Trimming at V came to 4 bases and at J to 3 bases, leaving 6 bases not matched to a gene. This CDR3 region has 15 residues. The CDR3 sequence: CASSLRTGGDYGYTF. In DNA, the CDR3 is TGCGCCAGCAGCCTCCGGACAGGGGGGGACTATGGCTACACCTTC.

This rearrangement joins TRBV6-6 to TRBJ1-6; TRBD1 aligns across 7 bases. V trimming: 2 bases; J trimming: 5 bases; junction bases outside the gene matches: 3. This CDR3 contains 15 residues. Looked up from germline, CDR1 is MNHNY and CDR2 is SVGAGI (reference sequence). CDR3 residues: CASSYRDSNNSPLHF. The CDR3 DNA follows: TGTGCCAGCAGTTACAGGGACAGTAATAATTCACCCCTCCACTTT.

The chain employs TRBV6-1 and TRBJ1-4; no clear D. Trimming pared 7 bases from V and 6 bases from J, leaving 12 bases between. The CDR3 runs 13 residues. Germline V gene lookup returns CDR1 MNHNS and CDR2 SASEGT. CDR3 coding DNA: TGTGCCAGCAAGGAGGTCTCTGATGAAAAACTGTTTTTT. This codes for CASKEVSDEKLFF.

In the case of this clone: Mismatch with germline at one junction end may stem from a read error. The chain recombines TRBV7-7 with TRBJ2-5; 7 bases align to TRBD1. CDR3 size: 14 residues. Germline V CDR1 and CDR2: SSHAT, FNYEAQ (reference sequence). As DNA, the CDR3 is TGTGCTAGCAGCTTAGACAGGGCCCAAGAGACCCAGTACTTC. Encoded protein: CASSLDRAQETQYF.

The rearrangement joins TRBV2 to TRBJ1-1, with unresolved D. The CDR3 extends over 14 amino acids. V was pared by 4 bases and J by 1 base, with 10 bases between. Per germline, CDR1 SNHLY and CDR2 FYNNEI. CDR3 protein: CASSGTNGNTEAFF. The CDR3 coding sequence is TGTGCCAGCAGTGGGACTAACGGGAACACTGAAGCTTTCTTT.

The chain is built from TRBV13 and TRBJ2-7, with TRBD1 as a possible D gene (6 bases). The V and J ends lost 3 bases and 2 bases respectively, with 8 bases between them. The CDR3 contains 13 residues. From germline, CDR1 is PRHDT and CDR2 FYEKMQ (reference sequence). CDR3 in amino acids: CASSLYRAYEQYF. The CDR3 DNA reads TGTGCCAGCAGCTTGTACAGGGCCTACGAGCAGTACTTC.

The chain couples TRBV7-9 to TRBJ2-7, with TRBD2 matching 10 bases. After removal of 5 bases from V and 2 bases from J, the junction contained 3 bases not matched to a gene. The germline CDR1 and CDR2 sequences are SEHNR and FQNEAQ (reference sequence). This CDR3 is built from 14 residues. The CDR3 sequence is CASSQGLAAYEQYF. The CDR3 bases are TGTGCCAGCAGCCAAGGACTAGCGGCCTACGAGCAGTACTTC.

The rearrangement links TRBV27 to TRBJ2-3; TRBD2 matches at 15 bases. In germline, CDR1 is MNHEY, CDR2 SMNVEV (reference sequence). CDR3 length equals 19 residues. V trimming: 5 bases; J trimming: 2 bases; junction bases outside the gene matches: 11. The CDR3 reads CASSPWTSGRVGTTDTQYF. DNA of the CDR3: TGTGCCAGCAGTCCGTGGACTAGCGGGAGGGTGGGAACCACAGATACGCAGTATTTT.

This chain links TRBV5-1 with TRBJ2-5; a possible D gene is TRBD2 (5 bases). Germline V gene data show CDR1 as SGHRS and CDR2 as YFSETQ. This CDR3 spans 14 amino acids. V was shortened by 6 bases and J by 4 bases, with 16 bases between the two germline ends. CDR3 sequence: CASTGAWAGETQYF. The CDR3 nucleotides read TGCGCCAGCACCGGAGCCTGGGCGGGAGAGACCCAGTACTTC.

The genes are TRBV7-2 and TRBJ1-6, with TRBD1 as a possible D gene (5 bases). This CDR3 spans 14 amino acids. Germline CDR1 reads SGHTA; CDR2 reads FQGNSA. Between the trimmed V and J ends, which lost 5 bases and 6 bases, there was a span of 11 bases. The CDR3 region has the DNA TGTGCCAGCAGCATGCAGGGAGGTAATTCACCCCTCCACTTT. Its translation is CASSMQGGNSPLHF.

The chain uses TRBV15 and TRBJ2-7, with D possibly matching TRBD2 (6 bases). Trimming cost V 3 bases and J 0 bases, with 21 bases left between them. This CDR3 has 18 amino acids. Germline loops: CDR1 LNHNV, CDR2 YYDKDF (reference sequence). The CDR3 is CATSSKSTGTRSSYEQYF. CDR3 coding DNA: TGTGCCACCAGCAGTAAATCTACCGGGACTCGAAGCTCCTACGAGCAGTACTTC.

The V gene is TRBV2, the J gene TRBJ2-3, with 9 bases matching TRBD2. CDR3 length: 15 amino acids. Losses at the gene ends were 6 bases for V and 2 bases for J; bases not matched to a gene: 6. Per germline, CDR1 SNHLY and CDR2 FYNNEI. CDR3 loop: CASSLGLADTDTQYF. CDR3 nucleotide sequence: TGTGCCAGCAGCCTGGGACTAGCCGACACAGATACGCAGTATTTT. Using reference TRBV2 and TRBJ2-3 for the parts outside the CDR3, the full variable domain is EPEVTQTPSHQVTQMGQEVILRCVPISNHLYFYWYRQILGQKVEFLVSFYNNEISEKSEIFDDQFSVERPDGSNFTLKIRSTKLEDSAMYFCASSLGLADTDTQYFGPGTRLTVL.

V gene TRBV9 combines with J gene TRBJ1-1; D possibly corresponds to TRBD1 (5 bases). CDR3 size: 15 residues. With 0 bases removed from V and 4 bases from J, the gap between germline ends came to 13 bases. Per germline, CDR1 SGDLS and CDR2 YYNGEE. The CDR3: CASSVVAGRGTEAFF. Written as DNA, the CDR3 is TGTGCCAGCAGCGTAGTAGCGGGGAGGGGCACTGAAGCTTTCTTT.

This clone was counted a single time. V gene TRBV7-8 combines with J gene TRBJ2-5; weak D call: TRBD1 (7 bases). CDR3 size: 15 residues. The germline CDR1 and CDR2 sequences are SGHVS and FQNEAQ. Trimming removed 4 bases from V and 7 bases from J, with 19 bases in between. CDR3 sequence: CASSSGGTAAGTQYF. The CDR3 DNA reads as TGTGCCAGCAGCTCTGGGGGGACAGCCGCCGGGACCCAGTACTTC.

The count of this clone is one. The rearrangement links TRBV10-1 to TRBJ2-1; D might be TRBD2 (6 bases). V lost 0 bases to trimming and J lost 7 bases, with 10 bases between them. Looked up from germline, CDR1 is WNHNN and CDR2 is SYGVQD (reference sequence). CDR3 size: 14 residues. The CDR3 sequence is CASSESIAGNEQFF. Here the CDR3 DNA reads TGCGCCAGCAGTGAGTCAATCGCGGGGAATGAGCAGTTCTTC.

This clone was seen more than once but under ten times. The rearrangement uses TRBV18 and TRBJ2-7; 7 bases are a match to TRBD2. With 5 bases clipped from V and 5 bases from J, the junction kept 12 bases outside the gene matches. Germline V lookup: CDR1 KGHSH, CDR2 LQKENI. This CDR3 contains 15 residues. CDR3 coding DNA: TGTGCCAGCTCAACCTCCGGCGGGAGTGTCAACGAGCAGTACTTC. Protein product: CASSTSGGSVNEQYF.

The V gene is TRBV6-1, the J gene TRBJ1-2; 10 bases are a match to TRBD1. This CDR3 has 15 amino acids. Germline CDR1 and CDR2: MNHNS and SASEGT. Trimming took 4 bases from V and 4 from J; bases not matched to a gene: 6. The CDR3 DNA sequence: TGTGCCAGCAGTGCCTCGACAGGGGGCGCCTATGGCTACACCTTC. Protein: CASSASTGGAYGYTF.